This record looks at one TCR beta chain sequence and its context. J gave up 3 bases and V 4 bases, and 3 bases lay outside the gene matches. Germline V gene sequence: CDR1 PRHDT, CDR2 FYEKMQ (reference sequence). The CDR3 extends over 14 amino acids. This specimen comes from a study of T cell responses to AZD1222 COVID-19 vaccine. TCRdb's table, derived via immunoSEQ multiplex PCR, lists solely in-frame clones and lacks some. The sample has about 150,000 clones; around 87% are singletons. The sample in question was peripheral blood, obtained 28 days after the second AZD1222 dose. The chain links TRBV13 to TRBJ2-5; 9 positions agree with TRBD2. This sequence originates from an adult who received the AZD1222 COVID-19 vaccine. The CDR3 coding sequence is TGTGCCAGCAGCTACAGACTAGCGGAAGAGACCCAGTACTTC. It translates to CASSYRLAEETQYF.